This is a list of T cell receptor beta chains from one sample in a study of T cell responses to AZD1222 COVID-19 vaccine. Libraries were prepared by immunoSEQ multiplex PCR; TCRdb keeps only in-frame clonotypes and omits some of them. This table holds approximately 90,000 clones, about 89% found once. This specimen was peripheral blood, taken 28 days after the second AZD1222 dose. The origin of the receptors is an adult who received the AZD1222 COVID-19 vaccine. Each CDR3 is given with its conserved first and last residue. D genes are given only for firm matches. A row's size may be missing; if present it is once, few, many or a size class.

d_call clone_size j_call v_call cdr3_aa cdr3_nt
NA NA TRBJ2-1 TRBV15 CATSREAGYEQFF TGTGCCACCAGCAGAGAGGCAGGGTATGAGCAGTTCTTC
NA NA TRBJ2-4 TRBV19 CASSITGTKNIQYF TGTGCCAGTAGTATAACGGGAACCAAAAACATTCAGTACTTC
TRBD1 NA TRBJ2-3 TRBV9 CASSKTGTGGTTDTQYF TGTGCCAGCAGCAAAACCGGGACAGGGGGAACCACAGATACGCAGTATTTT
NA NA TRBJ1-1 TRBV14 CASSLQGIPEAFF TGTGCCAGCAGTTTACAGGGAATCCCTGAAGCTTTCTTT
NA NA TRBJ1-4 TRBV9 CASSVDSATNEKLFF TGTGCCAGCAGCGTAGATTCTGCAACTAATGAAAAACTGTTTTTT
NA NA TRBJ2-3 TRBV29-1 CSVDTSTDTQYF TGCAGCGTTGACACTAGCACAGATACGCAGTATTTT
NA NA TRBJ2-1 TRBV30 CAGEEGRSYNEQFF TGTGCCGGAGAGGAGGGACGGTCCTACAATGAGCAGTTCTTC
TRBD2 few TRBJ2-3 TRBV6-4 CASSASGGIGDTQYF TGTGCCAGCAGTGCGAGCGGGGGGATTGGAGATACGCAGTATTTT
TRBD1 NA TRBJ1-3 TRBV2 CASSFQGAAGNTIYF TGTGCCAGCAGTTTCCAGGGGGCGGCTGGAAACACCATATATTTT
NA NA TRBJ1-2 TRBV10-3 CATRDSGGRDGYTF TGTGCCACAAGGGATTCGGGGGGCCGTGATGGCTACACCTTC
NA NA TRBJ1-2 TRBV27 CASSSWDFSHGYTF TGTGCCAGCAGTTCCTGGGACTTCTCACATGGCTACACCTTC
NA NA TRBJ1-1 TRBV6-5 CATNEGGTEAFF TGTGCTACAAACGAGGGGGGCACTGAAGCTTTCTTT
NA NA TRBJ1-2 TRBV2 CASRQGRWGYTF TGTGCCAGCAGGCAGGGGCGCTGGGGCTACACCTTC
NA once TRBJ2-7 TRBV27 CASSFSLQGFSYEQYF TGTGCCAGCAGTTTTTCGCTTCAAGGATTCTCCTACGAGCAGTACTTC
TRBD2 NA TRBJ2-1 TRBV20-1 CSASRGGAINEQFF TGCAGTGCTAGTCGGGGGGGGGCAATCAATGAGCAGTTCTTC